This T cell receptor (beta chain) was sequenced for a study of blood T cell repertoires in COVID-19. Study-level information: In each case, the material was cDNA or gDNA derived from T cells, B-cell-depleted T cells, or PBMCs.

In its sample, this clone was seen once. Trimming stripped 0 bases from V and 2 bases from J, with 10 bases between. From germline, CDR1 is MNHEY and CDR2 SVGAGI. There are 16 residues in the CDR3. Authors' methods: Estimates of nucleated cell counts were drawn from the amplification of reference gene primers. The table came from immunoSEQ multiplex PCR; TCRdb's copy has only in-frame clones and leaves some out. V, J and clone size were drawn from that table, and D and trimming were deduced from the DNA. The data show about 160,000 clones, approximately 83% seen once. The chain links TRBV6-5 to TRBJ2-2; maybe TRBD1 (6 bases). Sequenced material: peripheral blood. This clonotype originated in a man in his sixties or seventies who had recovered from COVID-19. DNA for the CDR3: TGTGCCAGCAGTTACTCAAGGACAGCCAACACCGGGGAGCTGTTTTTT. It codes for CASSYSRTANTGELFF.